This entry features one T cell receptor (beta chain) sequence. Its target is not known. The sample is drawn from a study of Tregs in tolerant kidney transplant recipients. Produced via immunoSEQ multiplex PCR; TCRdb's table is partial and in-frame only. The sample yields around 78,000 clones, approximately 89% seen once. After removal of 3 bases from V and 2 bases from J, the junction contained 9 bases not matched to a gene. This CDR3 spans 17 amino acids. Germline CDR1 SGDLS, CDR2 YYNGEE. Thawed PBMCs were FACS-sorted into unstimulated CD4+CD25+CD127- regulatory T cells, CD4+CD25- non-regulatory cells, CD4 and CD8 cells. Findings of the study overall: The most relevant donor-specific Treg TCRbeta repertoire apparently came from expansion with activated donor B cells.

This TCR was recovered from a human donor who received a combined kidney and bone marrow transplant. This specimen was Tregs from blood, taken before the transplant. V usage is TRBV9 and J usage is TRBJ2-5, with 11 positions matching TRBD2. For the CDR3, the DNA is TGTGCCAGCAGCGGACTAGCGGGGAAGACGCCGCAAGAGACCCAGTACTTC. Protein product: CASSGLAGKTPQETQYF.